This T cell receptor beta chain was captured in a study of graft-versus-host responses after intestinal transplantation. Only in-frame clones appear in the TCRdb table, and some are missing; sequencing was by immunoSEQ multiplex PCR. This table holds around 88,000 clones, 91% found once. CDR3 length: 14 amino acids. With 4 bases removed from V and 4 bases from J, the gap between germline ends came to 13 bases. Germline lookup yields CDR1 LNHDA and CDR2 SQIVND (reference sequence). In the case of this clone: Its target is unknown.

The chain employs TRBV19 and TRBJ1-2; D ambiguous. Sequencing used unstimulated CD8+ T cells sorted from spleen or lymph node cells, obtained before transplant. The sequence was collected from a human donor who was the organ donor for an intestinal transplant. CDR3 sequence reads: CASSTLSGSYGYTF. CDR3 coding DNA: TGTGCCAGTAGTACCCTGTCCGGGTCCTATGGCTACACCTTC.